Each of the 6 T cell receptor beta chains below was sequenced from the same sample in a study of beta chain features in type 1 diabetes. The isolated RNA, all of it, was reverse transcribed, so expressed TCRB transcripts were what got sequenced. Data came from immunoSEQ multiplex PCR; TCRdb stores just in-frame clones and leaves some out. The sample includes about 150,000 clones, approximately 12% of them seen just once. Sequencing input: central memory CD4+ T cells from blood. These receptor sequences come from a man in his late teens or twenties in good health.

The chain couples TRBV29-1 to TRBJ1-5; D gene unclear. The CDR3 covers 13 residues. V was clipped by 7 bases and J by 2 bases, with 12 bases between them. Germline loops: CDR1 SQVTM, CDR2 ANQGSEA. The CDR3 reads CSAQKGRNQPQHF. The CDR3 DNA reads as TGCAGCGCCCAAAAGGGTCGCAATCAGCCCCAGCATTTT.

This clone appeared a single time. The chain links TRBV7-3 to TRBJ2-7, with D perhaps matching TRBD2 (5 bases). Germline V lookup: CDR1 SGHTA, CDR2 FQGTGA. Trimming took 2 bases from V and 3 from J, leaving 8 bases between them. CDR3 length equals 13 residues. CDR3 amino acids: CASSLAGDYEQYF. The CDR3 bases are TGTGCCAGCAGCTTAGCCGGGGACTACGAGCAGTACTTC.

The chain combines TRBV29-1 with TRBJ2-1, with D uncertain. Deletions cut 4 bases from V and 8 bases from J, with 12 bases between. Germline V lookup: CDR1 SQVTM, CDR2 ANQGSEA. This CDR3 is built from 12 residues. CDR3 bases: TGCAGCGTTGTAAAGACACTTGATGAGCAGTTCTTC. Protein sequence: CSVVKTLDEQFF.

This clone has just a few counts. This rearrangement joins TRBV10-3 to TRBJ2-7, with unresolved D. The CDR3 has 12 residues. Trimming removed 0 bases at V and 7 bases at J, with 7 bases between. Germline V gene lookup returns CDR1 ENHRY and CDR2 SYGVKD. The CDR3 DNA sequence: TGTGCCATCAGTGAGTCTCCGTGGGAGCAGTACTTC. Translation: CAISESPWEQYF.

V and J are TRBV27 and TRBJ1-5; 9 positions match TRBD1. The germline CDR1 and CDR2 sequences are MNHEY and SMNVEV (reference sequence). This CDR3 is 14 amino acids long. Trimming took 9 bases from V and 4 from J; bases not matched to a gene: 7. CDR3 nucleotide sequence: TGTGCCAGTTCCGGGACAGGGAATAATCAGCCCCAGCATTTT. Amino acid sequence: CASSGTGNNQPQHF.

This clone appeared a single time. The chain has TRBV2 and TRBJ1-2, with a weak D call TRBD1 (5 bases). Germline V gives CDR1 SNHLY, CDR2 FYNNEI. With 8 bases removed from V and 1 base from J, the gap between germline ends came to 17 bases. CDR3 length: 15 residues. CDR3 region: CASSPEGPFNYGYTF. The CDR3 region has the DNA TGTGCCAGCTCCCCGGAGGGGCCCTTTAACTATGGCTACACCTTC.